The 28 T cell receptor beta chains below all came from one sample that was sequenced in a study of response to subunit inactivated influenza vaccine. Via MiXCR, TCRdb re-called the RT-PCR reads, giving one row per CDR3 protein. This table has roughly 500,000 distinct CDR3 sequences, 20% to 25% appearing once. The same data also contributed to another study, on T cells expressing NK-cell markers. In that study: Scientists made TCR beta cDNA using 5'RACE template switching with UMIs.

The starting material was CD4+ T cells sorted from PBMCs, obtained about 11 days after vaccination. These receptors originate from a man aged 50-59 years who received an inactivated influenza vaccine.

This clonotype has just a few counts. The chain combines TRBV2 with TRBJ1-2, with D unresolved. Trimming pared 9 bases from V and 7 bases from J, leaving 15 bases between. This CDR3 is 12 amino acids long. Germline loops: CDR1 SNHLY, CDR2 FYNNEI. The CDR3 DNA sequence: TGTGCCAGGGCGACAAGGACGGTTGGCTACACCTTC. Residues: CARATRTVGYTF.

This clonotype was seen a handful of times. The V call is TRBV7-9, the J call TRBJ1-2; TRBD1 matches 12 bases. In germline, CDR1 is SEHNR, CDR2 FQNEAQ (reference sequence). Trimming cost V 5 bases and J 6 bases; bases outside gene matches: 7. CDR3 size: 15 residues. This chain's CDR3 is CASSPQGQGANGYTF. CDR3 nucleotides: TGTGCCAGCAGCCCTCAGGGACAGGGGGCGAATGGCTACACCTTC.

This clonotype came up many times. V usage is TRBV7-9 and J usage is TRBJ2-4; 11 bases match TRBD1. Unmatched junction bases numbered 4, after V lost 4 bases and J lost 5 bases. The CDR3 extends over 15 amino acids. Per the germline V gene, CDR1 is SEHNR and CDR2 is FQNEAQ (reference sequence). The CDR3 region has the DNA TGTGCCAGCAGCTGGGACAGGGGGGACCAAAACATTCAGTACTTC. This sequence encodes CASSWDRGDQNIQYF. Looking up the rest from reference TRBV7-9 and TRBJ2-4 gives the full variable domain: DTGVSQNPRHKITKRGQNVTFRCDPISEHNRLYWYRQTLGQGPEFLTYFQNEAQLEKSRLLSDRFSAERPKGSFSTLEIQRTEQGDSAMYLCASSWDRGDQNIQYFGAGTRLSVL.

This clonotype was counted ten times or more. This chain joins TRBV20-1 and TRBJ2-7; 8 bases align to TRBD1. V lost 6 bases and J lost 5; bases outside the gene matches: 18. The germline gives CDR1 DFQATT, CDR2 SNEGSKA (reference sequence). The CDR3 consists of 16 residues. CDR3 sequence (DNA): TGCAGTGCCCGAGGAGGGGATGACAGGGGTCCCGACGAGCAGTACTTC. Residues: CSARGGDDRGPDEQYF.

The chain carries TRBV2 and TRBJ2-4; D call uncertain. Trimming shortened V by 6 bases and J by 7 bases, and 16 bases separated the two germline ends. This CDR3 is built from 14 residues. The germline gives CDR1 SNHLY, CDR2 FYNNEI. CDR3 residues: CASSLTPGENIQYF. In DNA form, the CDR3 reads TGTGCCAGCAGCTTAACCCCCGGCGAGAACATTCAGTACTTC.

The rearrangement uses TRBV15 and TRBJ2-1; no definite D call. CDR1 and CDR2 (germline): LNHNV, YYDKDF (reference sequence). The CDR3 spans 13 residues. V was clipped by 3 bases and J by 6 bases, with 9 bases between them. DNA for the CDR3: TGTGCCACCAGCAGCCGGGCCGCCAATGAGCAGTTCTTC. This translates into CATSSRAANEQFF.

V usage is TRBV13 and J usage is TRBJ2-1; D remains unclear. The germline V gene encodes CDR1 PRHDT and CDR2 FYEKMQ (reference sequence). The CDR3 runs 16 residues. Between the trimmed V and J ends, which lost 0 bases and 8 bases, there was a span of 17 bases. The DNA of the CDR3 is TGTGCCAGCAGCTTAGGCCTCACAGTGGTGTATGATGAGCAGTTCTTC. As protein: CASSLGLTVVYDEQFF.

There are a few counts of this clonotype. V usage is TRBV12-3 or TRBV12-4 and J usage is TRBJ2-7, with TRBD2 identical over 8 bases. Trimming removed 3 bases from V and 5 bases from J; junction bases left unmatched: 9. This CDR3 region has 15 residues. CDR3 amino acids: CASSFSSGLVNEQYF. Written as DNA, the CDR3 is TGTGCCAGCAGTTTTTCTTCGGGACTAGTGAACGAGCAGTACTTC.

This clonotype has more than one count but fewer than ten. The chain uses TRBV20-1 and TRBJ2-7, with 7 bases identical to TRBD1. Losses at the gene ends were 6 bases for V and 0 bases for J; bases not matched to a gene: 5. Germline assignment: CDR1 DFQATT and CDR2 SNEGSKA (reference sequence). This CDR3 is built from 13 residues. CDR3 region: CSAPDRTSYEQYF. The CDR3 nucleotides are TGCAGTGCCCCGGACAGGACCTCCTACGAGCAGTACTTC.

The chain combines TRBV7-9 with TRBJ2-1, with 13 nucleotides matching TRBD2. There are 14 residues in the CDR3. The germline V gene encodes CDR1 SEHNR and CDR2 FQNEAQ (reference sequence). Unmatched junction bases numbered 7, after V lost 5 bases and J lost 12 bases. This CDR3 reads CASSRTSGGEVQFF. The CDR3 nucleotides read TGTGCCAGCAGCCGGACTAGCGGGGGAGAGGTGCAGTTCTTC.

The chain combines TRBV4-3 with TRBJ1-2; no clear D. Between the trimmed V and J ends, which lost 0 bases and 4 bases, there was a span of 12 bases. This CDR3 has 15 residues. CDR1 is LGHNA, CDR2 YSLEER, per germline. CDR3 sequence: CASSQDGVKAYGYTF. CDR3 nucleotides: TGCGCCAGCAGCCAAGATGGGGTAAAGGCCTATGGCTACACCTTC.

CDR3 sequence reads: CASSKAGDGYNEQFF. CDR3 DNA sequence: TGTGCCAGCAGCAAGGCTGGGGACGGTTACAATGAGCAGTTCTTC. This chain connects TRBV21-1 to TRBJ2-1; the table's D call of TRBD1 was not tested on the DNA. TRBV21-1 is tagged as a pseudogene. The CDR3 runs 15 residues.

This clonotype was detected many times. V is TRBV5-1 and J is TRBJ1-1; 7 positions match TRBD1. The CDR3 has 13 amino acids. Germline V lookup: CDR1 SGHRS, CDR2 YFSETQ. The V gene end was trimmed by 2 bases and the J gene end by 5 bases; junction bases not matched to a gene: 3. The CDR3 coding sequence is TGCGCCAGCAGCTTACAGGGGAGAACTGAAGCTTTCTTT. Encoded protein: CASSLQGRTEAFF.

The chain has TRBV7-2 and TRBJ1-2; no definite D call. The CDR3 sequence is 15 residues long. CDR1 is SGHTA, CDR2 FQGNSA, per germline. V dropped 4 bases and J dropped 5 bases, with 17 bases sitting between them. The CDR3: CASSSEVTRRYGYTF. The CDR3 region has the DNA TGTGCCAGCAGCTCGGAGGTAACACGGCGGTATGGCTACACCTTC.

This clonotype occurred a few times. The gene calls are TRBV7-2 and TRBJ1-3; 7 bases agree with TRBD1. V dropped 8 bases and J dropped 4; count of bases not matched to a gene: 5. CDR3 length: 13 residues. The germline gives CDR1 SGHTA, CDR2 FQGNSA. CDR3 protein: CASSGQFGNTIYF. In nucleotides, the CDR3 is TGTGCCAGCTCGGGACAGTTCGGAAACACCATATATTTT.

This chain uses TRBV5-4 with TRBJ2-7; 9 bases are a match to TRBD2. In germline, CDR1 is SGHNT, CDR2 YYREEE (reference sequence). This CDR3 has 15 amino acids. V shed 4 bases and J 4 bases; nucleotides not matched to a gene: 9. The CDR3 nucleotides read TGTGCCAGCAGCGTCAGTAGCGGGAGTTTTTACGAGCAGTACTTC. Translating gives CASSVSSGSFYEQYF.

This clonotype occurred once. V gene TRBV6-1 combines with J gene TRBJ1-2; D not resolved. Trimming left V 6 bases short and J 2 bases short, with 13 bases between. Germline V gene sequence: CDR1 MNHNS, CDR2 SASEGT. This CDR3 spans 14 amino acids. In DNA, the CDR3 is TGTGCCAGCAGCCGTATTACTAGGAACTATGGCTACACCTTC. It yields the protein CASSRITRNYGYTF.

The J gene is TRBJ1-1, the V gene TRBV18; D is ambiguous. The V end lost 5 bases, the J end lost 1 base, and 11 bases lay between the germline ends. Germline CDR1 and CDR2: KGHSH and LQKENI. The CDR3 runs 14 residues. Here the CDR3 DNA reads TGTGCCAGCTCAAGCACTCAGAGGAACACTGAAGCTTTCTTT. Its translation is CASSSTQRNTEAFF. Variable domain in full (rest from reference TRBV18 and TRBJ1-1): NAGVMQNPRHLVRRRGQEARLRCSPMKGHSHVYWYRQLPEEGLKFMVYLQKENIIDESGMPKERFSAEFPKEGPSILRIQQVVRGDSAAYFCASSSTQRNTEAFFGQGTRLTVV.

This clonotype was seen more than once but under ten times. The chain is built from TRBV20-1 and TRBJ2-3; TRBD2 agrees at 8 bases. Germline V CDR1 and CDR2: DFQATT, SNEGSKA (reference sequence). The length of the CDR3 is 16 residues. V trimming: 3 bases; J trimming: 0 bases; junction bases outside the gene matches: 8. The CDR3 loop reads CSARRSSGGSTDTQYF. CDR3 bases: TGCAGTGCTAGGCGTTCGTCGGGGGGGAGCACAGATACGCAGTATTTT.

This clonotype was observed a handful of times. The chain's CDR3 is CASRPDAGQGTSYEQYF. CDR3 nucleotide sequence: TGTGCCAGCAGACCCGACGCGGGACAGGGGACCTCCTACGAGCAGTACTTC. V gene TRBV6-1 combines with J gene TRBJ2-7, with 10 bases that match TRBD1. CDR1 MNHNS and CDR2 SASEGT come from the germline V gene. V trimming: 6 bases; J trimming: 0 bases; junction bases outside the gene matches: 11. CDR3 size: 17 residues.

This rearrangement joins TRBV28 to TRBJ2-5, with 11 bases that match TRBD2. This CDR3 has 15 residues. In germline, CDR1 is MDHEN, CDR2 SYDVKM. V was pared by 6 bases and J by 9 bases, with 12 bases of the junction left unmatched. CDR3 residues: CASSDSGRADLAQYF. The CDR3 DNA follows: TGTGCCAGCAGCGATAGCGGGAGGGCGGACTTGGCCCAGTACTTC.

Details on this clonotype: Just one base apart from a much larger clone, this may be a read error. The J gene is TRBJ1-6, the V gene TRBV6-5; possibly TRBD1 for D (5 bases). In germline, CDR1 is MNHEY, CDR2 SVGAGI. This CDR3 region has 15 residues. The V and J ends lost 2 bases and 10 bases respectively, with 15 bases between them. CDR3 DNA: TGTGCCAGCAGTTACGGGGTCAGGGAAGGATCACCCCTCCACTTT. Translation gives CASSYGVREGSPLHF.

The chain combines TRBV6-1 with TRBJ2-1, with a possible D match to TRBD2 (6 bases). The CDR3 length is 15 residues. Trimming took 6 bases from V and 7 from J, leaving 19 bases between them. The germline V gene has CDR1 MNHNS and CDR2 SASEGT. In DNA form, the CDR3 reads TGTGCCAGCAGGCCTAGCGTTCAAGGTGTGAATGAGCAGTTCTTC. Amino acids: CASRPSVQGVNEQFF.

This clonotype was observed a handful of times. The CDR3 sequence is CASQKSPKTNTEAFF. CDR3 in DNA: TGTGCAAGCCAGAAGTCCCCAAAGACGAACACTGAAGCTTTCTTT. The chain links TRBV12-2 to TRBJ1-1. TRBV12-2 is recorded as a pseudogene. The CDR3 is 15 amino acids.

This clonotype was counted between two and nine times. V is TRBV20-1 and J is TRBJ2-7; 9 bases are shared with TRBD2. This CDR3 region has 17 residues. Germline CDR1 DFQATT, CDR2 SNEGSKA (reference sequence). Unmatched junction bases numbered 11, after V lost 1 base and J lost 1 base. The CDR3 region is CSARALLDSGRSYEQYF. CDR3 nucleotides: TGCAGTGCTAGAGCCTTATTGGATAGCGGGAGATCCTACGAGCAGTACTTC.

The rearrangement joins TRBV20-1 to TRBJ2-7, with D possibly TRBD2 on 7 matching bases. The ends were cut back, 0 bases at V and 3 bases at J, with 15 bases in the middle. CDR1 is DFQATT, CDR2 SNEGSKA, per germline (reference sequence). The CDR3 length is 15 residues. CDR3 amino acids: CSAREKAGAFYEQYF. DNA of the CDR3: TGCAGTGCTAGAGAGAAGGCGGGGGCCTTCTACGAGCAGTACTTC.

The chain recombines TRBV7-8 with TRBJ2-7; D gene ambiguous. CDR1 and CDR2 (germline): SGHVS, FQNEAQ. V shed 1 base and J shed 3 bases, with 10 bases lying between them. This CDR3 is built from 14 residues. This CDR3 reads CASSLVVSIYEQYF. The CDR3 DNA sequence: TGTGCCAGCAGCTTAGTTGTTAGCATCTACGAGCAGTACTTC.

The chain uses TRBV20-1 and TRBJ2-7; D gene ambiguous. The germline CDR1 and CDR2 sequences are DFQATT and SNEGSKA (reference sequence). This CDR3 has 14 residues. Trimming shortened V by 3 bases and J by 5 bases, and 17 bases separated the two germline ends. This chain's CDR3 is CSASRWVDPDEQYF. The CDR3 DNA sequence: TGCAGTGCTAGTAGGTGGGTAGACCCCGACGAGCAGTACTTC.